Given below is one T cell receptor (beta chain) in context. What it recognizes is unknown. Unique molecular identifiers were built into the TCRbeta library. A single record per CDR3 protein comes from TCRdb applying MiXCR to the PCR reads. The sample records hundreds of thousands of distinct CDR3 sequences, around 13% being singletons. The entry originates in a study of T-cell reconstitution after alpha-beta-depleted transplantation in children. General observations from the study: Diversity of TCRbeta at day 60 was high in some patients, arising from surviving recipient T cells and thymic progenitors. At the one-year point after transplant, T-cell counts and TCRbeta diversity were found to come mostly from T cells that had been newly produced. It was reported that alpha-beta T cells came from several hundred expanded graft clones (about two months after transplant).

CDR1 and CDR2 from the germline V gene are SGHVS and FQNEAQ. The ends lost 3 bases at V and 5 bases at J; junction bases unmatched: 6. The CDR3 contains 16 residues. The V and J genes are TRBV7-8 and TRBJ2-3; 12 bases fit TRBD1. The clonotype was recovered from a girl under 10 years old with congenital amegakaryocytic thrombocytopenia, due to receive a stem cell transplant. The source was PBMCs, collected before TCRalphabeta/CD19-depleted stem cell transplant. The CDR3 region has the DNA TGTGCCAGCAGCTTTCCGGGACAGGGGGCCGAAGATACGCAGTATTTT. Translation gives CASSFPGQGAEDTQYF.